This T cell receptor beta chain was sequenced in a study of T cells after somatic rescue of genetic block. V gave up 5 bases and J gave up 5 bases, with 8 bases separating them. Germline V lookup: CDR1 GTSNPN, CDR2 SVGIG (reference sequence). The length of the CDR3 is 11 residues. This clone was observed once. Here immunoSEQ multiplex PCR was the method, and the copy in TCRdb shows in-frame clones only, minus some. The sample lists approximately 100,000 clones, 90% seen once, with around 1.5% in the top ten. The genes are TRBV30 and TRBJ2-3; no firm D call. The sequence derives from a woman aged 18-29 years. The sample was peripheral blood mononuclear cells (PBMCs). The CDR3 coding sequence is TGTGCCTGGGCGCATGGAGATACGCAGTATTTT. Protein product: CAWAHGDTQYF.